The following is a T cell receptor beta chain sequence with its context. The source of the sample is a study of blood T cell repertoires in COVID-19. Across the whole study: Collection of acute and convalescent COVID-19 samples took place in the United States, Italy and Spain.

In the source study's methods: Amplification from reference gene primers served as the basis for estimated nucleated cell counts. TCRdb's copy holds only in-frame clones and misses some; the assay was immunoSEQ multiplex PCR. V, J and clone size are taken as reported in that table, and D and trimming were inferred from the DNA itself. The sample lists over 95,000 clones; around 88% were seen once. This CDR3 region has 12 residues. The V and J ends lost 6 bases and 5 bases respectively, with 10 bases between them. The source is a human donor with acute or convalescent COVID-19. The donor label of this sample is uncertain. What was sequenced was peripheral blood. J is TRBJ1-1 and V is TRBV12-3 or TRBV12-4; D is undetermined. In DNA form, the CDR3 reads TGTGCCAGCAGCCCCGACATGACTGAAGCTTTCTTT. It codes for CASSPDMTEAFF.